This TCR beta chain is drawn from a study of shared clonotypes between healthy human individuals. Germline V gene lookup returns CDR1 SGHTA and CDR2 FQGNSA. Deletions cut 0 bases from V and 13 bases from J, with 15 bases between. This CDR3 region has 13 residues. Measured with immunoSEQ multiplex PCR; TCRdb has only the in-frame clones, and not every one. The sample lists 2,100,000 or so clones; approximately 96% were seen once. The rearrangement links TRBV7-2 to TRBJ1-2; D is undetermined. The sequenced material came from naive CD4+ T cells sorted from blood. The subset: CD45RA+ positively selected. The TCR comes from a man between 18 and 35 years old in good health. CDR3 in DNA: TGTGCCAGCAGCTTAGCAAGGACCGACTTCTCCACCTTC. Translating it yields CASSLARTDFSTF.